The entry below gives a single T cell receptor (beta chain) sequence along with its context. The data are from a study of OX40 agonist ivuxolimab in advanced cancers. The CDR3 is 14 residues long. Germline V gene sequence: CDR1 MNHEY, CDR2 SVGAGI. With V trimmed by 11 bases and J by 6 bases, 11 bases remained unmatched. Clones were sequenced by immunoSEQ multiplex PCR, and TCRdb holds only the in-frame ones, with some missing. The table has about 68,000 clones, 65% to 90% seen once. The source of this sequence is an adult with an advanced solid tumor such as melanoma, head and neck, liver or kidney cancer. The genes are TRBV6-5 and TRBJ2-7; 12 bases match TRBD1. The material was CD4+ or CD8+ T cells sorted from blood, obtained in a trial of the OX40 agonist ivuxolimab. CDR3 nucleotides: TGTGCCGTACAACTCCGGGACAGGGGGCGCGAGCAGTACTTC. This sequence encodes CAVQLRDRGREQYF.